Listed here are 3 T cell receptor beta chains from one sample, sequenced in a study of T cell repertoires in cytomegalovirus infection. TCRdb ran MiXCR on the reads and lists one entry per CDR3 protein. The sample gives roughly 500,000 distinct CDR3 sequences, approximately 15% of which show up once; about 24% is in the top ten. The specimen was CD8+ T cells from PBMCs. All receptors derive from a human donor in good health (CMV status not recorded). Some clones in this sample may be carry-over from other donors' samples.

This clonotype showed up many times. The rearrangement uses TRBV11-2 and TRBJ2-5; 10 bases line up with TRBD2. The CDR3 consists of 15 residues. The germline V gene encodes CDR1 SGHAT and CDR2 FQNNGV. With 5 bases clipped from V and 3 bases from J, the junction kept 6 bases outside the gene matches. In nucleotides, the CDR3 is TGTGCCAGCAGCCTAATAGGGACTAGCGAAGAGACCCAGTACTTC. Translated: CASSLIGTSEETQYF.

The genes are TRBV15 and TRBJ1-2, with D perhaps matching TRBD1 (5 bases). Trimming removed 4 bases from V and 4 bases from J, with 25 bases in between. The CDR3 contains 18 residues. The germline V gene has CDR1 LNHNV and CDR2 YYDKDF (reference sequence). The CDR3 here is CATSIPAADSRLPYGYTF. The CDR3 nucleotides read TGTGCCACCAGCATTCCAGCCGCCGACAGTCGCTTACCCTATGGCTACACCTTC.

This clonotype has more than one count but fewer than ten. The gene calls are TRBV5-1 and TRBJ2-3; the match to TRBD1 covers 11 bases. CDR1 and CDR2 (germline): SGHRS, YFSETQ. With V trimmed by 0 bases and J by 4 bases, 4 bases remained unmatched. This CDR3 is built from 16 residues. Here the CDR3 DNA reads TGCGCCAGCAGCTTGGTGGGACAGGGGGGCCCAGATACGCAGTATTTT. Its translation is CASSLVGQGGPDTQYF.